Listed here are 31 T cell receptor beta chains from one sample, sequenced in a study of blood T cell repertoires in COVID-19. Clones were sequenced by immunoSEQ multiplex PCR, and TCRdb holds only the in-frame ones, with some missing. This sample has about 250,000 clones, with just over 90% found just once. Sequencing input: PBMCs or T cells enriched from blood (not recorded which). The source is a woman under 30 who had recovered from COVID-19.

This chain connects TRBV18 to TRBJ1-2, with 9 bases aligning to TRBD1. After removal of 3 bases from V and 5 bases from J, the junction contained 7 bases not matched to a gene. This CDR3 has 15 residues. The germline gives CDR1 KGHSH, CDR2 LQKENI. The CDR3 nucleotides are TGTGCCAGCTCACCGGTGGACAGGGGAGCATATGGCTACACCTTC. Its translation: CASSPVDRGAYGYTF.

V usage is TRBV25-1 and J usage is TRBJ1-6; D possibly corresponds to TRBD1 (6 bases). CDR1 and CDR2 (germline): MGHDK, SYGVNS. The V end was cut by 4 bases, the J end by 6 bases, with 13 bases between. CDR3 length equals 15 residues. CDR3 loop: CASSVSGHRNSPLHF. The CDR3 DNA reads as TGTGCCAGCAGTGTTTCGGGACACCGTAATTCACCCCTCCACTTT.

This chain joins TRBV6-5 and TRBJ2-3, with a tentative D call TRBD1 (6 bases). The V end lost 0 bases, the J end lost 7 bases, and 17 bases lay between the germline ends. The CDR3 totals 16 residues. In germline, CDR1 is MNHEY, CDR2 SVGAGI. The CDR3 loop is CASSYSPPTDSYTQYF. Here the CDR3 DNA reads TGTGCCAGCAGTTACTCCCCTCCAACGGACAGCTATACGCAGTATTTT.

This clone was seen just once. This rearrangement joins TRBV11-2 to TRBJ1-1; D gene unclear. CDR1 SGHAT and CDR2 FQNNGV come from the germline V gene. Trimming shortened V by 1 base and J by 1 base, and 7 bases separated the two germline ends. This CDR3 spans 14 amino acids. The CDR3 sequence: CASSLGQWNTEAFF. The CDR3 DNA is TGTGCCAGCAGCTTAGGGCAGTGGAACACTGAAGCTTTCTTT.

The chain couples TRBV10-2 to TRBJ2-7, with 7 bases lining up with TRBD1. Trimming removed 3 bases from V and 1 base from J; junction bases left unmatched: 9. The CDR3 covers 16 residues. CDR1 and CDR2 (germline): WSHSY, SAAADI. CDR3 loop: CASSDLRQGSSYEQYF. As DNA, the CDR3 is TGCGCCAGCAGTGACCTAAGACAGGGCTCTTCCTACGAGCAGTACTTC.

The V call is TRBV19, the J call TRBJ1-4; 7 bases match TRBD1. Germline CDR1 and CDR2: LNHDA and SQIVND (reference sequence). The V and J ends lost 10 bases and 3 bases, in that order; junction bases with no gene match: 5. The CDR3 has 13 residues. CDR3 sequence reads: CATLGQSNEKLFF. CDR3 nucleotides: TGTGCCACCCTGGGACAGTCTAATGAAAAACTGTTTTTT.

This chain links TRBV15 with TRBJ1-5; D is uncertain. Trimming left V 3 bases short and J 4 bases short, with 7 bases between. CDR1 and CDR2 from the germline V gene are LNHNV and YYDKDF (reference sequence). CDR3 length equals 13 residues. This CDR3 is CATSRRVNQPQHF. The CDR3 DNA reads as TGTGCCACCAGCAGGAGGGTGAATCAGCCCCAGCATTTT.

The chain carries TRBV7-9 and TRBJ2-6; weak D call: TRBD2 (5 bases). The CDR3 extends over 15 amino acids. Trimming pared 1 base from V and 3 bases from J, leaving 7 bases between. Germline CDR1 is SEHNR and CDR2 is FQNEAQ (reference sequence). The CDR3 nucleotides are TGTGCCAGCAGCTTAGAGCGGATTGGGGCCAACGTCCTGACTTTC. Its protein is CASSLERIGANVLTF.

The chain uses TRBV6-2 or TRBV6-3 and TRBJ2-7, with D perhaps matching TRBD1 (6 bases). The CDR3 contains 14 residues. Trimming shortened V by 6 bases and J by 0 bases, and 12 bases separated the two germline ends. Germline lookup yields CDR1 MNHEY and CDR2 SVGEGT. The chain's CDR3 is CASSPGRGSYEQYF. For the CDR3, the DNA is TGTGCCAGCAGCCCCGGCAGGGGCTCCTACGAGCAGTACTTC.

The V call is TRBV5-4, the J call TRBJ2-5; a weak D match, TRBD2 (6 bases). The V gene's germline CDR1 is SGHNT and CDR2 YYREEE (reference sequence). This CDR3 is 14 amino acids long. The germline V and J ends were trimmed by 2 bases and 4 bases, with 12 bases remaining between them. The CDR3 protein is CASSLVGGLETQYF. DNA of the CDR3: TGTGCCAGCAGCTTAGTTGGGGGGTTAGAGACCCAGTACTTC.

This chain joins TRBV18 and TRBJ2-7, with 7 bases identical to TRBD1. Germline V gives CDR1 KGHSH, CDR2 LQKENI. V was pared by 6 bases and J by 0 bases, with 11 bases of the junction left unmatched. This CDR3 has 16 amino acids. The CDR3 protein is CASSETDRRSSYEQYF. The CDR3 DNA sequence: TGTGCCAGCTCGGAGACGGACAGGCGAAGCTCCTACGAGCAGTACTTC.

The sample holds one count of this clone. Its ends do not fully match the called genes, so a read error is possible. The chain joins TRBV6-2 or TRBV6-3 to TRBJ2-7, with D tentatively TRBD1 (6 bases). Germline CDR1 is MNHEY and CDR2 is SVGEGT. The CDR3 totals 15 residues. The CDR3 loop is CASSNGQHQEYEQYF. DNA for the CDR3: TGTGCTAGCAGTAATGGACAGCATCAAGAGTACGAGCAGTACTTC.

This clone showed up just a few times. The chain recombines TRBV6-5 with TRBJ1-2; D is unresolved. The CDR3 has 13 amino acids. Germline assignment: CDR1 MNHEY and CDR2 SVGAGI. The germline V and J ends were trimmed by 10 bases and 10 bases, with 22 bases remaining between them. The CDR3 bases are TGTGCCACCCGTCTTGAGTCAAAAATATTCTACACCTTC. Amino acid sequence: CATRLESKIFYTF.

This clone has just one count. The V call is TRBV3-1 (or the pseudogene TRBV3-2), the J call TRBJ1-2; 7 bases are shared with TRBD1. Germline assignment: CDR1 LGHDT and CDR2 YNNKEL (reference sequence). J gave up 8 bases and V 3 bases, and 12 bases lay outside the gene matches. The CDR3 has 15 residues. CDR3 sequence: CASSHGTVGPGGYTF. The CDR3 nucleotides read TGTGCCAGCAGCCACGGGACAGTTGGCCCCGGAGGCTACACCTTC.

The J gene is TRBJ2-7, the V gene TRBV4-1; D ambiguous. In germline, CDR1 is MGHRA, CDR2 YSYEKL. The germline V and J ends were trimmed by 0 bases and 7 bases, with 4 bases remaining between them. This CDR3 is 11 amino acids long. The CDR3 sequence: CASSQDTEQYF. CDR3 nucleotides: TGCGCCAGCAGCCAAGATACAGAGCAGTACTTC.

The chain is built from TRBV29-1 and TRBJ1-1, with D tentatively TRBD1 (5 bases). Trimming shortened V by 6 bases and J by 3 bases, and 20 bases separated the two germline ends. This CDR3 contains 15 residues. CDR1 and CDR2 from the germline V gene are SQVTM and ANQGSEA. Here the CDR3 DNA reads TGCAGCGTCGGGTCCGGACGGGGGAGGTACACTGAAGCTTTCTTT. Translation: CSVGSGRGRYTEAFF.

The chain has TRBV19 and TRBJ1-3, with 10 bases identical to TRBD1. Germline CDR1 LNHDA, CDR2 SQIVND (reference sequence). After removal of 6 bases from V and 0 bases from J, the junction contained 2 bases not matched to a gene. This CDR3 region has 15 residues. The CDR3 spells CASRDRGNSGNTIYF. The DNA for the CDR3 is TGTGCCAGTAGGGACAGGGGGAACTCTGGAAACACCATATATTTT.

The CDR3 region is CASRENTGGRITEAFF. For the CDR3, the DNA is TGTGCCAGCAGAGAAAATACAGGGGGCCGGATCACTGAAGCTTTCTTT. The chain joins TRBV28 to TRBJ1-1; 9 bases are a match to TRBD1. Germline V gives CDR1 MDHEN, CDR2 SYDVKM. CDR3 length: 16 amino acids. The V gene end was trimmed by 6 bases and the J gene end by 4 bases; junction bases not matched to a gene: 12. Using reference TRBV28 and TRBJ1-1 for the parts outside the CDR3, the full variable domain is DVKVTQSSRYLVKRTGEKVFLECVQDMDHENMFWYRQDPGLGLRLIYFSYDVKMKEKGDIPEGYSVSREKKERFSLILESASTNQTSMYLCASRENTGGRITEAFFGQGTRLTVV.

J is TRBJ2-3 and V is TRBV19; 13 nucleotides agree with TRBD2. Trimming at V came to 4 bases and at J to 0 bases, leaving 7 bases not matched to a gene. The germline CDR1 and CDR2 sequences are LNHDA and SQIVND (reference sequence). CDR3 length equals 18 residues. CDR3 in DNA: TGTGCCAGTAGTAGGAAACCGGGACTAGCGGGGAGCACAGATACGCAGTATTTT. Amino acid sequence: CASSRKPGLAGSTDTQYF.

The V and J genes are TRBV28 and TRBJ1-5; 7 bases map to TRBD1. The J segment lost 5 bases and the V segment lost 8 bases, leaving 6 bases of the junction unmatched. Germline-derived CDR1 and CDR2 are MDHEN and SYDVKM. The CDR3 has 13 residues. CDR3 loop: CASVNRGDQPQHF. The CDR3 DNA follows: TGTGCCAGCGTAAACAGGGGCGATCAGCCCCAGCATTTT.

The genes are TRBV7-3 and TRBJ2-1; tentatively, D is TRBD2 (7 bases). The CDR3 loop spans 13 amino acids. V was pared by 6 bases and J by 6 bases, with 12 bases between. Germline V gene sequence: CDR1 SGHTA, CDR2 FQGTGA. CDR3 in amino acids: CASRVGGGNEQFF. The CDR3 DNA reads TGTGCCAGCAGAGTGGGAGGGGGCAATGAGCAGTTCTTC.

This chain joins TRBV6-5 and TRBJ2-3; D unclear. This CDR3 has 13 residues. Germline CDR1 is MNHEY and CDR2 is SVGAGI. Trimming pared 7 bases from V and 12 bases from J, leaving 20 bases between. The CDR3 DNA sequence: TGTGCCAGCACTCCCCCGACCTCCGGGTTACAGTATTTT. This encodes CASTPPTSGLQYF.

This clone was counted once. The chain has TRBV19 and TRBJ1-2; TRBD1 aligns across 9 bases. This CDR3 is 13 amino acids long. In germline, CDR1 is LNHDA, CDR2 SQIVND (reference sequence). V was clipped by 4 bases and J by 8 bases; unmatched bases: 5. In DNA form, the CDR3 reads TGTGCCAGTAGTACGGGACAGGGTGAGGGCTACACCTTC. Its translation: CASSTGQGEGYTF.

The chain combines TRBV12-3 or TRBV12-4 with TRBJ2-2; possible D gene TRBD1, 5 bases. The germline V and J ends were trimmed by 5 bases and 7 bases, with 11 bases remaining between them. This CDR3 has 13 residues. CDR3 protein: CASSPQGFGELFF. The CDR3 DNA reads TGTGCCAGCAGTCCGCAGGGCTTCGGGGAGCTGTTTTTT.

The chain recombines TRBV27 with TRBJ2-5; 7 bases match TRBD2. The CDR3 loop spans 14 amino acids. The V segment lost 6 bases and the J segment 5 bases; nucleotides outside the gene matches: 9. Germline CDR1 reads MNHEY; CDR2 reads SMNVEV (reference sequence). The CDR3 is CASSKGGPGETQYF. CDR3 nucleotides: TGTGCCAGCAGCAAGGGAGGGCCCGGGGAGACCCAGTACTTC.

The rearrangement uses TRBV5-4 and TRBJ2-7; 7 bases match TRBD1. Germline CDR1 and CDR2: SGHNT and YYREEE (reference sequence). J gave up 5 bases and V 5 bases, and 10 bases lay outside the gene matches. CDR3 length equals 14 residues. Written as DNA, the CDR3 is TGTGCCAGCAGGTTCGACAGGGAGTCCCACGAGCAGTACTTC. It specifies CASRFDRESHEQYF.

As to this clone: Other DNA variants within this sample encode the same CDR3. This chain links TRBV27 with TRBJ2-1, with TRBD2 as a possible D gene (6 bases). V lost 6 bases to trimming and J lost 2 bases, with 14 bases between them. CDR3 length: 15 residues. Germline assignment: CDR1 MNHEY and CDR2 SMNVEV (reference sequence). CDR3 in amino acids: CASSPWGEAYNEQFF. Written as DNA, the CDR3 is TGTGCCAGCAGCCCGTGGGGGGAGGCCTACAATGAGCAGTTCTTC.

The V and J genes are TRBV28 and TRBJ1-1; 8 bases fit TRBD1. V shed 10 bases, J shed 1 base, and the junction held 5 bases outside the gene matches. Germline V gene lookup returns CDR1 MDHEN and CDR2 SYDVKM. The CDR3 contains 13 residues. CDR3 DNA sequence: TGTGCCACGGAGGGACAGGCGAACACTGAAGCTTTCTTT. Translating gives CATEGQANTEAFF.

The rearrangement links TRBV5-6 to TRBJ2-2; 9 nucleotides agree with TRBD2. The CDR3 covers 15 residues. The trim removed 3 bases at V and 6 bases at J, leaving 6 bases unmatched. Germline CDR1 reads SGHDT; CDR2 reads YYEEEE. The CDR3 DNA follows: TGTGCCAGCAGCTATGGTAGCGGGAGTTCCGGGGAGCTGTTTTTT. Residues: CASSYGSGSSGELFF.

The chain links TRBV2 to TRBJ2-1; TRBD2 matches 14 bases. V lost 7 bases, J lost 7 bases, and 15 bases stayed unmatched. Germline assignment: CDR1 SNHLY and CDR2 FYNNEI. There are 18 residues in the CDR3. The CDR3 loop reads CASKPGLAGEYSGNEQFF. In DNA, the CDR3 is TGTGCCAGCAAGCCGGGACTAGCGGGAGAGTACTCGGGAAATGAGCAGTTCTTC.

This chain joins TRBV7-9 and TRBJ2-4, with 9 bases identical to TRBD2. CDR1 SEHNR and CDR2 FQNEAQ come from the germline V gene (reference sequence). CDR3 length: 16 residues. V lost 5 bases and J lost 7; bases outside the gene matches: 12. The CDR3 is CASSPQAGLAGNIQYF. Here the CDR3 DNA reads TGTGCCAGCAGCCCCCAGGCGGGACTAGCTGGGAACATTCAGTACTTC. Full variable domain (remainder filled in from reference TRBV7-9 and TRBJ2-4): DTGVSQNPRHKITKRGQNVTFRCDPISEHNRLYWYRQTLGQGPEFLTYFQNEAQLEKSRLLSDRFSAERPKGSFSTLEIQRTEQGDSAMYLCASSPQAGLAGNIQYFGAGTRLSVL.